Included here is one T cell receptor beta chain sequence, with context. Authors' data handling: Reference gene primer amplification gave estimated nucleated cell counts. TCRdb's table, derived via immunoSEQ multiplex PCR, lists solely in-frame clones and lacks some. V, J and clone size were drawn from that table, and D and trimming were deduced from the DNA. This sample has some 38,000 clones; roughly 80% occur once, and the top ten carry under 5%. This CDR3 has 17 amino acids. CDR1 is MDHEN and CDR2 is SYDVKM in the germline V gene. The V end was cut by 6 bases, the J end by 0 bases, with 18 bases between. These data belong to a study of blood T cell repertoires in COVID-19. Study context: Spain, Italy and the United States supplied samples that represented acute and convalescent COVID-19. PBMCs, B-cell-depleted T cells, or T cells provided the cDNA or gDNA that made up the material.

Input material: peripheral blood. The source of this sequence is a man between 45 and 60 years old with active COVID-19. This chain links TRBV28 with TRBJ2-4, with D possibly TRBD1 on 5 matching bases. CDR3 sequence (DNA): TGTGCCAGCAGCACAACCCGACAGTTTCTAGCCAAAAACATTCAGTACTTC. It translates to CASSTTRQFLAKNIQYF.